This T cell receptor beta chain was sequenced in a study of OX40 agonist ivuxolimab in advanced cancers. Study context: Ivuxolimab is an agonistic anti-OX40 (CD134) antibody, and patients were treated with it. Three dose-escalation patients had partial responses: one with hepatocellular carcinoma and two with cutaneous melanoma. Those enrolled were roughly 85% male, with a mean age of around 57 years and ages from about 20 to 79. Overall study results and limits: CD8+ T cells (on average) carried more expanded clones than CD4+ T cells.

Germline assignment: CDR1 SQVTM and CDR2 ANQGSEA. V was trimmed by 4 bases and J by 6 bases, leaving 25 bases between them. The CDR3 covers 17 residues. A remark on this clone: The antigen is not known.

Method: immunoSEQ multiplex PCR; TCRdb's copy keeps in-frame clones and lacks some. Of around 63,000 clones listed, roughly 88% are singletons. The chain employs TRBV29-1 and TRBJ2-1; possible D gene TRBD1, 5 bases. The specimen comprised CD4+ or CD8+ T cells sorted from blood, sampled in a trial of the OX40 agonist ivuxolimab. This sequence was found in an adult with an advanced solid tumor such as melanoma, head and neck, liver or kidney cancer. CDR3 coding DNA: TGCAGCGTTGGGTCTCAGGGTTTTAGTATGGGCTCCAATGAGCAGTTCTTC. Translated: CSVGSQGFSMGSNEQFF.